Listed below are T cell receptor beta chains from one sample, sequenced in a study of blood T cell repertoires in COVID-19. The data were produced by immunoSEQ multiplex PCR, yet TCRdb's version contains in-frame clones alone and is incomplete. The table lists more than 250,000 clones, 87% of them singletons. Sequencing was done on a sample of PBMCs or T cells enriched from blood (not recorded which). The receptors were sampled from a woman aged 35 to 49 who had recovered from COVID-19. The CDR3 runs from the conserved cysteine through the conserved F or W. A D gene is named only where the DNA matches it firmly. Not every row has a clone size; where given, it reads once, few, many or a size class.

TRBD1	TRBV2	-	TRBJ2-7	CASSDERTGGIYEQYF	TGTGCCAGCAGTGACGAACGGACAGGGGGAATATACGAGCAGTACTTC
-	TRBV19	-	TRBJ2-7	CASSANNYYEQYF	TGTGCCAGTAGTGCCAACAACTACTACGAGCAGTACTTC
-	TRBV7-9	-	TRBJ1-1	CASSPRPGTDTEAFF	TGTGCCAGCAGCCCAAGACCCGGGACTGACACTGAAGCTTTCTTT
-	TRBV7-6	-	TRBJ2-7	CASSSTSYEQYF	TGTGCCAGCAGCTCCACATCCTACGAGCAGTACTTC
-	TRBV25-1	-	TRBJ2-7	CASSDYNEQYF	TGTGCCAGCAGTGACTATAACGAGCAGTACTTC
TRBD2	TRBV24-1	few	TRBJ2-3	CATSLSGSSTDTQYF	TGTGCCACCAGTCTTAGCGGGAGTAGCACAGATACGCAGTATTTT
-	TRBV7-2	-	TRBJ2-1	CASSPQHRVYEQFF	TGTGCCAGCAGCCCACAACATCGGGTTTACGAGCAGTTCTTC
-	TRBV12-3/TRBV12-4	-	TRBJ1-2	CASSFDRWNYTF	TGTGCCAGCAGTTTCGACAGGTGGAACTACACCTTC
TRBD1	TRBV10-3	-	TRBJ2-5	CAISERGPTALTQYF	TGTGCCATCAGTGAGAGGGGGCCCACAGCCTTGACCCAGTACTTC
-	TRBV7-6	-	TRBJ2-2	CASSEGQGRGTGELFF	TGTGCCAGCAGCGAAGGTCAGGGGCGAGGCACCGGGGAGCTGTTTTTT
-	TRBV7-2	-	TRBJ2-1	CASSPTWWEPHNEQFF	TGTGCCAGCAGCCCCACGTGGTGGGAGCCCCACAATGAGCAGTTCTTC
-	TRBV27	-	TRBJ1-6	CATSRAGHSPLHF	TGTGCCACCTCACGGGCAGGGCATTCACCCCTCCACTTT
-	TRBV5-1	-	TRBJ2-7	CASSPMAGTLSEQYF	TGCGCCAGCAGTCCCATGGCGGGGACGCTCTCCGAGCAGTACTTC
TRBD2	TRBV5-4	-	TRBJ2-1	CASSSHMAGGPNEQFF	TGTGCCAGCAGCTCCCACATGGCGGGAGGGCCGAATGAGCAGTTCTTC
TRBD1	TRBV5-5	-	TRBJ1-1	CASSSDQGTGERYTEAFF	TGTGCCAGCAGCTCTGACCAAGGGACAGGGGAACGGTACACTGAAGCTTTCTTT
TRBD1	TRBV4-1	-	TRBJ1-5	CASSVTGTPQPQHF	TGCGCCAGCAGCGTGACAGGGACCCCCCAGCCCCAGCATTTT
-	TRBV7-9	-	TRBJ2-7	CASSSQGSSYEQYF	TGTGCCAGCAGCTCCCAGGGGAGCTCCTACGAGCAGTACTTC
TRBD1	TRBV5-1	-	TRBJ2-1	CASSEGDSSYNEQFF	TGCGCCAGCAGCGAGGGGGACAGTTCCTACAATGAGCAGTTCTTC
TRBD2	TRBV29-1	-	TRBJ2-1	CSVEQLAGRSSYNEQFF	TGCAGCGTTGAACAGCTAGCGGGGCGCAGCTCCTACAATGAGCAGTTCTTC
-	TRBV6-4	-	TRBJ1-1	CASSVSVNTEAFF	TGTGCCAGCAGTGTGTCGGTGAACACTGAAGCTTTCTTT
-	TRBV6-5	-	TRBJ1-4	CASSSIHQSGEKLFF	TGTGCCAGCAGTTCCATTCATCAATCTGGCGAAAAACTGTTTTTT
TRBD2	TRBV7-8	-	TRBJ2-5	CASSSRTSGSYF	TGTGCCAGCAGCTCCCGGACTAGCGGGAGCTACTTC
TRBD1	TRBV10-3	-	TRBJ1-6	CAISESRAGGNSPLHF	TGTGCCATCAGTGAGTCGAGGGCAGGGGGAAATTCACCCCTCCACTTT
-	TRBV24-1	few	TRBJ2-1	CATSDSFYNEQFF	TGTGCCACCAGTGACTCCTTCTACAATGAGCAGTTCTTC
TRBD1	TRBV7-2	-	TRBJ1-3	CASSLGDRRGNTIYF	TGTGCCAGCAGCTTAGGGGACAGGCGTGGAAACACCATATATTTT
-	TRBV18	-	TRBJ2-7	CASSPPGLLTYEQYF	TGTGCCAGCTCACCACCGGGACTGCTTACCTACGAGCAGTACTTC
TRBD2	TRBV9	once	TRBJ2-7	CASSPPFGSGSIDEQYF	TGTGCCAGCAGCCCCCCCTTTGGTAGCGGGAGTATCGACGAGCAGTACTTC
-	TRBV4-2	-	TRBJ2-5	CASSQDRRDRETQYF	TGTGCCAGCAGCCAAGATCGGCGGGATCGAGAGACCCAGTACTTC
TRBD2	TRBV13	-	TRBJ2-5	CASSSGTSGRAGWGETQYF	TGTGCCAGCAGCTCTGGGACTAGCGGGAGGGCCGGATGGGGAGAGACCCAGTACTTC
TRBD1	TRBV7-8	-	TRBJ1-5	CASSLAGQGIFRQPQHF	TGTGCCAGCAGCTTAGCGGGACAGGGTATTTTCCGTCAGCCCCAGCATTTT
-	TRBV30	-	TRBJ2-7	CAWSVQEGYEQYF	TGTGCCTGGAGTGTACAGGAAGGTTACGAGCAGTACTTC
TRBD2	TRBV7-3	-	TRBJ2-3	CASSLLAGGPGDTQYF	TGTGCCAGCAGCTTATTAGCGGGAGGGCCGGGAGATACGCAGTATTTT
TRBD2	TRBV28	-	TRBJ2-4	CASSPGTSRGPIQYF	TGTGCCAGCAGTCCAGGGACTAGTAGGGGTCCCATTCAGTACTTC
TRBD1	TRBV3-1/TRBV3-2	-	TRBJ1-6	CASSSHPGQSGSPLHF	TGTGCCAGCAGCTCACACCCGGGACAGTCGGGTTCACCCCTCCACTTT
-	TRBV19	-	TRBJ2-5	CASSIDGRFQETQYF	TGTGCCAGTAGTATAGATGGCCGATTCCAAGAGACCCAGTACTTC
-	TRBV29-1	-	TRBJ1-5	CSVASGGRGNQPQHF	TGCAGCGTTGCGAGCGGGGGACGGGGCAATCAGCCCCAGCATTTT
-	TRBV28	-	TRBJ2-2	CASRAGVSSNTGELFF	TGTGCCAGCAGGGCGGGCGTCTCCTCGAACACCGGGGAGCTGTTTTTT
-	TRBV7-2	once	TRBJ2-7	CASSLGSDEQYF	TGTGCCAGCAGCTTAGGGAGTGACGAGCAGTACTTC